This paragraph reports one T cell receptor beta chain. Its antigen is undetermined. Since no conserved phenylalanine or tryptophan closes the CDR3, a read error is the likely cause. This library used roughly 430 ng RNA and molecular barcoded adaptors spanning alpha/delta and beta/gamma chains. TCRdb itself ran the reads through MiXCR, one entry per CDR3 protein. The data contain approximately 90,000 distinct CDR3 sequences, roughly 21% of them seen just once; the ten biggest clones take up 11%. These data come from a study of read filtering for tumor transcriptome and immune sequencing. Findings of the study overall: Dropping single-read clonotypes raised IR-seq and RNA-seq shared-clonotype correlation. Even smaller IR-seq throughput identified most shared clonotypes.

Sequencing was carried out using a population of CD138-negative cells sorted from bone marrow. This receptor was identified in a donor aged 40 or older with multiple myeloma.

CDR3 residues: CASSLGPAEQYL. For the CDR3, the DNA is TGTGCCAGCAGCCTAGGACCGGCGGAGCAGTACTTA. The chain recombines TRBV7-9 with TRBJ2-7; D remains unclear. The CDR3 is made up of 12 amino acids. Germline V gene sequence: CDR1 SEHNR, CDR2 FQNEAQ (reference sequence). The ends were cut back, 5 bases at V and 7 bases at J, with 12 bases in the middle.